This T cell receptor (beta chain) was sequenced during a study of blood T cell repertoires in COVID-19. The CDR3 runs 12 residues. Trimming removed 5 bases from V and 8 bases from J; junction bases left unmatched: 4. Germline V CDR1 and CDR2: LNHDA, SQIVND (reference sequence). Some clones are missing from TCRdb's copy, which holds only in-frame ones; the method was immunoSEQ multiplex PCR. Seen here are about 99,000 clones, about 83% observed once, and the top ten hold roughly 2.1%. V gene TRBV19 combines with J gene TRBJ1-2; the match to TRBD1 covers 8 bases. Sequenced input: peripheral blood. The sequence came from a man aged 65-85 years with active or convalescent COVID-19. The CDR3: CASSWPGGGYTF. DNA of the CDR3: TGTGCCAGTAGTTGGCCAGGGGGCGGCTACACCTTC.